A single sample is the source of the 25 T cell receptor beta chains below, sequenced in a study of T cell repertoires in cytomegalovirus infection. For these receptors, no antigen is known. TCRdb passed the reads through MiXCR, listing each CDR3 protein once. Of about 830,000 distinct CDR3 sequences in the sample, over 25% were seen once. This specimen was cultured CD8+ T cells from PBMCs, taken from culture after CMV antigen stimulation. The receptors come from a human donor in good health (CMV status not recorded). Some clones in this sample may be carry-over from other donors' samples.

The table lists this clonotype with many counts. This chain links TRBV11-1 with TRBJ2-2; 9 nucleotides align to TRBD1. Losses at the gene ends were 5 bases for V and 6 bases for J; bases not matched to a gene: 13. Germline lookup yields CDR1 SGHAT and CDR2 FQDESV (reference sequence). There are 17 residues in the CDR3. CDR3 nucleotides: TGTGCCAGCAGCCCTACCCGGGACAGGGTCGGCTCCGGGGAGCTGTTTTTT. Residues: CASSPTRDRVGSGELFF.

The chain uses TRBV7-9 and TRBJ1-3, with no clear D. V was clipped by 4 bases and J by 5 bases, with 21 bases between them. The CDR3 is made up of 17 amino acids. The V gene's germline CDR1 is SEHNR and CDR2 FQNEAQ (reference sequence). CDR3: CASSWEVLETARNTIYF. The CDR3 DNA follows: TGTGCCAGCAGCTGGGAGGTTCTAGAGACGGCCAGAAACACCATATATTTT.

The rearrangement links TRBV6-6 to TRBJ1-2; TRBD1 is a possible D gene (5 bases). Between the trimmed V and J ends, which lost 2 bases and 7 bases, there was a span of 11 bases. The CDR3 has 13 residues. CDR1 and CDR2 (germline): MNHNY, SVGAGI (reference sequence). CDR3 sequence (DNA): TGTGCCAGCAGTTACGGGGCCGCGGGTGGCTACACCTTC. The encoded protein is CASSYGAAGGYTF.

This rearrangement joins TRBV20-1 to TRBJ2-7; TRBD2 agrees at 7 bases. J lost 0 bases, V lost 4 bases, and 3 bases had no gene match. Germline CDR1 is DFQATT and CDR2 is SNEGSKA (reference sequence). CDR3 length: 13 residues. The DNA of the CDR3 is TGCAGTGCTACAAGCGGGGCCTCCTACGAGCAGTACTTC. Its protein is CSATSGASYEQYF.

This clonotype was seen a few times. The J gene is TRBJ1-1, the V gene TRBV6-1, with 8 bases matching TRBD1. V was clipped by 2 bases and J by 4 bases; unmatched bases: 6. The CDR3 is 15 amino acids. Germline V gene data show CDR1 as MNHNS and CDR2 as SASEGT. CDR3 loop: CASSEPQGARTEAFF. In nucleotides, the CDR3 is TGTGCCAGCAGTGAACCTCAGGGGGCGCGCACTGAAGCTTTCTTT.

DNA for the CDR3: TGTGCCAGCAAAGTGGGCGGCTACACCTTC. Translated: CASKVGGYTF. This sequence joins TRBV2 and TRBJ1-2; D is unresolved. The germline V gene has CDR1 SNHLY and CDR2 FYNNEI. Trimming took off 7 bases at V and 8 bases at J, with 8 bases between the two ends. CDR3 length equals 10 residues.

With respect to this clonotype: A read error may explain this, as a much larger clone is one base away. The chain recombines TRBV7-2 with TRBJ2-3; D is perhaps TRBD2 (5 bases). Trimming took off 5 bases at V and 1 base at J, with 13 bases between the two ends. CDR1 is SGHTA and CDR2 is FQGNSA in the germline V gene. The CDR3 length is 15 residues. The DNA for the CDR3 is TGTGCCAGCAGCGCGAGGACTTTTGGCACAGATACGCAGTATTTT. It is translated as CASSARTFGTDTQYF.

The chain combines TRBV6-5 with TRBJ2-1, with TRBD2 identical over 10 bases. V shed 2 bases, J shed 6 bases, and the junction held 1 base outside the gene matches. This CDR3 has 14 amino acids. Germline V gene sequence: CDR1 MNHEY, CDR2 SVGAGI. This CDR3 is CASSYTSGVNEQFF. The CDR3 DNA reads TGTGCCAGCAGTTACACTAGCGGGGTCAATGAGCAGTTCTTC.

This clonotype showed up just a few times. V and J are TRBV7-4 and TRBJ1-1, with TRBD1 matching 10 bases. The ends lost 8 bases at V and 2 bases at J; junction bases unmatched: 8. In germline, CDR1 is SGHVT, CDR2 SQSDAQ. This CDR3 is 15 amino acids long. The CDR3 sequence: CASVGGTGDNTEAFF. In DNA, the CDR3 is TGTGCCAGCGTGGGGGGGACAGGGGACAACACTGAAGCTTTCTTT.

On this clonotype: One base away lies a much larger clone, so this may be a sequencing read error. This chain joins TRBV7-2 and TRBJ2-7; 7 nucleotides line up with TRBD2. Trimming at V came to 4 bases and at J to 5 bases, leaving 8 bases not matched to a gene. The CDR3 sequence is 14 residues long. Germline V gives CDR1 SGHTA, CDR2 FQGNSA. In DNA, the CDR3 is TGTACCAGCAGCTCCTCGACCGGGAGGAACGAGCAGTACTTC. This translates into CTSSSSTGRNEQYF.

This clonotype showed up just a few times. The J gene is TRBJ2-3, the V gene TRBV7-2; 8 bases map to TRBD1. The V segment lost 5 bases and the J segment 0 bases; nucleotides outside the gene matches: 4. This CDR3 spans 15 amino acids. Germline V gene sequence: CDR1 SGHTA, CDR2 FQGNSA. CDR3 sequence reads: CASSRQGYSTDTQYF. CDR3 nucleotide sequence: TGTGCCAGCAGCCGACAGGGGTATAGCACAGATACGCAGTATTTT. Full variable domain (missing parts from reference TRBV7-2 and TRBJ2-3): GAGVSQSPSNKVTEKGKDVELRCDPISGHTALYWYRQSLGQGLEFLIYFQGNSAPDKSGLPSDRFSAERTGGSVSTLTIQRTQQEDSAVYLCASSRQGYSTDTQYFGPGTRLTVL.

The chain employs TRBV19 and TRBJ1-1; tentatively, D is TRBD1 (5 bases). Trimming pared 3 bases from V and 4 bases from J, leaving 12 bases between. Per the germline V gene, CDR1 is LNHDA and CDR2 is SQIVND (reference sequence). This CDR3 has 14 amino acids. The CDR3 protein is CASSMQGWVTEAFF. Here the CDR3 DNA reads TGTGCCAGTAGTATGCAGGGTTGGGTCACTGAAGCTTTCTTT.

CDR3 nucleotides: TGTGCCAGTAGTACCCTCTGGGGGACAGGGTCCTCCGGGGAGCTGTTTTTT. As protein: CASSTLWGTGSSGELFF. J is TRBJ2-2 and V is TRBV19, with TRBD1 matching 9 bases. The V gene's germline CDR1 is LNHDA and CDR2 SQIVND (reference sequence). The CDR3 is made up of 17 amino acids. Trimming removed 4 bases from V and 6 bases from J; junction bases left unmatched: 12.

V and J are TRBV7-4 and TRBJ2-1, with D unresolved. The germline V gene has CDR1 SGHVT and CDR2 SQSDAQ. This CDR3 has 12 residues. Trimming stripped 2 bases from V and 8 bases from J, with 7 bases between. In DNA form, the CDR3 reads TGTGCCAGCAGCTTAAAGGCTTATGAGCAGTTCTTC. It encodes CASSLKAYEQFF.

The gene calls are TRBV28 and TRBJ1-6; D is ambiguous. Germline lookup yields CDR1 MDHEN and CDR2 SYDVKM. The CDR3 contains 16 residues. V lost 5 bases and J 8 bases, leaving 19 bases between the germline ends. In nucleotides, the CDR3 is TGTGCCAGCAGTAATCCGAGGGCGCTGCTCCATTCACCCCTCCACTTT. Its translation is CASSNPRALLHSPLHF.

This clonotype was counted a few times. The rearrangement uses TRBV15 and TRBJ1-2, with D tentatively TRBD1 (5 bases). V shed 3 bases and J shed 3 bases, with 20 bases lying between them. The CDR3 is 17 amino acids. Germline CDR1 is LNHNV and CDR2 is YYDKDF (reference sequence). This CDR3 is CATSSPTLRGRDYGYTF. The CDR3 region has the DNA TGTGCCACCAGCAGCCCAACCTTGCGGGGGAGGGACTATGGCTACACCTTC.

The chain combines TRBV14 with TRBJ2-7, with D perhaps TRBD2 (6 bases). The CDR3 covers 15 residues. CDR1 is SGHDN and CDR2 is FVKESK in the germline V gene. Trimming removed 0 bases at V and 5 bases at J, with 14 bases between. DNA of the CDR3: TGTGCCAGCAGCCAAGATAGGAGGGGTTACGACGAGCAGTACTTC. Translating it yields CASSQDRRGYDEQYF.

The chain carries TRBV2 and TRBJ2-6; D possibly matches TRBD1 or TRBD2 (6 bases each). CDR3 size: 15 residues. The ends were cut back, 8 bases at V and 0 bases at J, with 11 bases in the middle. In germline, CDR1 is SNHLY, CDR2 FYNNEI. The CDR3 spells CASWGAGSGANVLTF. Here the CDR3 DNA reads TGTGCCAGCTGGGGGGCAGGCTCTGGGGCCAACGTCCTGACTTTC.

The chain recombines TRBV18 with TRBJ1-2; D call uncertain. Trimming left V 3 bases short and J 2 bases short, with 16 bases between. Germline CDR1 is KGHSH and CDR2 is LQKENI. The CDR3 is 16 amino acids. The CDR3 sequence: CASSPNSLLENYGYTF. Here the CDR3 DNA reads TGTGCCAGCTCACCGAACAGCCTCCTAGAAAACTATGGCTACACCTTC.

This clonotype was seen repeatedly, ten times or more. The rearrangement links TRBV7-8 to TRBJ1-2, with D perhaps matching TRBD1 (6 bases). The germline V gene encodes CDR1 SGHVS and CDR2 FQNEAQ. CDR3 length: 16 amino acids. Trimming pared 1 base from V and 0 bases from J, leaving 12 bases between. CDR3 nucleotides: TGTGCCAGCAGCTTAGAACAGGGCCCTTCTAACTATGGCTACACCTTC. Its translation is CASSLEQGPSNYGYTF.

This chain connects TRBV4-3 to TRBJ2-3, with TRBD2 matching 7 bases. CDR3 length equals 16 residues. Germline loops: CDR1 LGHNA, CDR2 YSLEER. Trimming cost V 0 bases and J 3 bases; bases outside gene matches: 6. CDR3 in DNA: TGCGCCAGCAGCCAAGATCTCTTCGGGGGGACAGATACGCAGTATTTT. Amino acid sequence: CASSQDLFGGTDTQYF.

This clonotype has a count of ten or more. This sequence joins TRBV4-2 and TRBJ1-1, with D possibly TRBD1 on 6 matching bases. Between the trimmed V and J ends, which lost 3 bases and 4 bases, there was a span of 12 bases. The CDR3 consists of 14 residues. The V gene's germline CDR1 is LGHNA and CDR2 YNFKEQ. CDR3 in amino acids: CASSHQGWGTEAFF. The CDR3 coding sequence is TGTGCCAGCAGCCATCAGGGGTGGGGCACTGAAGCTTTCTTT.

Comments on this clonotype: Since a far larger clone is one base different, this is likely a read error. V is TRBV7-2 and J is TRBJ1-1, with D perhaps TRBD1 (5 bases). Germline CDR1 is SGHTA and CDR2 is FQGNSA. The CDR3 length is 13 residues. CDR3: CVSSLGVGTEAFF. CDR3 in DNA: TGTGTCAGCAGCTTAGGGGTGGGCACTGAAGCTTTCTTT.

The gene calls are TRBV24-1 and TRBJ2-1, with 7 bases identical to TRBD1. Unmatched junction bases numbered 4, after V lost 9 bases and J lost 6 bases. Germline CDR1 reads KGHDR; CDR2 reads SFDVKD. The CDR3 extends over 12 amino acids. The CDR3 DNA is TGTGCCACCCGGGACAGTTCCAATGAGCAGTTCTTC. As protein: CATRDSSNEQFF.

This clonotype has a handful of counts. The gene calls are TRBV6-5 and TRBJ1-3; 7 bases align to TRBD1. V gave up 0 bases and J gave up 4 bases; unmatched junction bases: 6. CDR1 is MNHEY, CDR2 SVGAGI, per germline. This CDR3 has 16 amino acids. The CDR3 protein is CASSYSPTGQGNTIYF. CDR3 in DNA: TGTGCCAGCAGTTACTCTCCGACAGGGCAAGGAAACACCATATATTTT.